The sequence of this T cell receptor beta chain was determined in a study of T cells expressing NK-cell markers (dated by TCRdb to about 2020). In the study overall: Three sorted T-cell subsets (CD3+CD56+NKG2C+, CD3+CD56+NKG2C- and CD3+CD56-NKG2C+) from under ten donors had their TCR beta-chain repertoires profiled. Among the eight sequenced donors, seven were HCMV-seropositive and one was HCMV-seronegative. All eight donors whose samples were sequenced were randomly selected healthy volunteers, three of them men and five women. Illumina HiSeq 2000/2500, MiSeq or NextSeq was used to sequence libraries as 2 x 150 bp reads.

To determine HCMV serostatus, a commercial ELISA kit was used to detect HCMV-specific IgG in serum. Ficoll density gradient centrifugation was used to isolate peripheral blood mononuclear cells from blood. For sequencing, an Illumina HiSeq 2000 was employed. TCR beta cDNA libraries were made by 5'RACE template switching that added a universal primer site and unique molecular identifiers. cDNA synthesis was primed from the TCR beta constant segment and was followed by two successive PCR amplification steps. The original pipeline was this. MIGEC handled demultiplexing of the reads and grouping by UMI, while MiTCR was used to assemble and quantify clonotypes. To exclude erroneous sequences, only TCR cDNA sequences supported by at least two reads were retained. The tcR package was used for downstream repertoire analysis, with clonotypes matched between fractions based on CDR3 nucleotide sequence plus V segment. VDJmatch was used to annotate antigen specificity against VDJdb, with one amino acid substitution allowed in CDR3. TCRdb reprocessed the reads, and each CDR3 protein sequence is entered once, without DNA. The V and J calls were determined by TCRdb, not by the authors. The table held for this sample gives about 550,000 distinct CDR3 sequences. The ten top clones hold 3.5% to 4.5% of the sample.

Study-wide findings and limitations: In roughly six donors, the dominant CD3+CD56+NKG2C+ clonotypes were among the top 10 CD8+ clonotypes and accounted for about 1.0-7.5% of CD8+ T cells. Those dominant clonotypes were again the most abundant among CD3+CD56-NKG2C+ cells in a handful of donors, at roughly 25-65%. Whether the expanded NKG2C-expressing T cell clones were specific for HCMV antigens remained unclear.

In regard to this clonotype: Its antigen has not been determined.

The CDR3 spans 12 residues, from the cysteine through the phenylalanine. DNA is not recorded here. CDR1 and CDR2, looked up from the germline V gene, are MDHEN and SYDVKM. Source material: blood T cells: a sorted CD56 or NKG2C T cell subset, CD4+ or CD8+ T cells, or bulk PBMC T cells (not recorded which). The sequence came from a man aged 18 to 29 in good health. Donor details come from another sample of the same person, matched by shared clones. This sequence uses TRBV28 and TRBJ1-1. The CDR3 is CASSSAEPEAFF.